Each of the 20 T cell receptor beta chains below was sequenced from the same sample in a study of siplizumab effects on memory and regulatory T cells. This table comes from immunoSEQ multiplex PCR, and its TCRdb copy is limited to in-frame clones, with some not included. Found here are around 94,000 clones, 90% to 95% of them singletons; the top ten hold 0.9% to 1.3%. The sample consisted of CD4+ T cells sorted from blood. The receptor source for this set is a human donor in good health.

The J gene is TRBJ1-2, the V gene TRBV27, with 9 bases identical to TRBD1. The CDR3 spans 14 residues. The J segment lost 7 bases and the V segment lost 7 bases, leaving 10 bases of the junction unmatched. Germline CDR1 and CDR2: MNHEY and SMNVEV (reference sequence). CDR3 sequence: CASMDRGRSAGYTF. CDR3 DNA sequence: TGTGCCAGCATGGACAGGGGAAGGTCGGCTGGCTACACCTTC.

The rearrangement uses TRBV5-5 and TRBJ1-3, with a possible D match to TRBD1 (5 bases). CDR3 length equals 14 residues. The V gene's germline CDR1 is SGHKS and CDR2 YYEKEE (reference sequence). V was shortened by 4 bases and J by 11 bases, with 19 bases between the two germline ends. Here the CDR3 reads CASSLEAEGLAIYF. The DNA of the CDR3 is TGTGCCAGCAGCCTGGAGGCAGAGGGGCTGGCCATATATTTT.

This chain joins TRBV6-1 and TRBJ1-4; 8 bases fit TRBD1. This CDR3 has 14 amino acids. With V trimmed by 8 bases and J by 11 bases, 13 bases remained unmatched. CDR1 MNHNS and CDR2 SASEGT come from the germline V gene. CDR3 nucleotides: TGTGCCAGCGGCCCCGGGACAGGCGCAGGGAAACTGTTTTTT. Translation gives CASGPGTGAGKLFF.

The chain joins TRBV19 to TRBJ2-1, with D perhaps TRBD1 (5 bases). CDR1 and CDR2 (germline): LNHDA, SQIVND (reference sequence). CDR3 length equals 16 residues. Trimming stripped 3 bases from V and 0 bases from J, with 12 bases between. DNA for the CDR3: TGTGCCAGTAGTATGATAGGGGCGACCTCCTACAATGAGCAGTTCTTC. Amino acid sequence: CASSMIGATSYNEQFF.

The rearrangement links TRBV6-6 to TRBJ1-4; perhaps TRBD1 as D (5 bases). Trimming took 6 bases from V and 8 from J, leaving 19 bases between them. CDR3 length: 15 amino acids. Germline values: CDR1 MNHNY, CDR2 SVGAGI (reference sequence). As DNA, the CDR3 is TGTGCCAGCAGACCGGGGGTCGAGAAAAAAGAAAAACTGTTTTTT. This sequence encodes CASRPGVEKKEKLFF.

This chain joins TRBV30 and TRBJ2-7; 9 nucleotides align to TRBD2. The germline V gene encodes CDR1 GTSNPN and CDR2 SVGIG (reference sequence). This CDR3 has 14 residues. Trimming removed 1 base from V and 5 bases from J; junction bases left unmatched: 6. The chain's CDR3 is CAWSAGLASNEQYF. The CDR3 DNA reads TGTGCCTGGAGTGCCGGACTAGCGTCAAACGAGCAGTACTTC.

CDR3 region: CATSRAASGSSYNEQFF. CDR3 nucleotide sequence: TGTGCCACCAGCAGAGCGGCTAGCGGCAGCTCCTACAATGAGCAGTTCTTC. The rearrangement uses TRBV15 and TRBJ2-1; 7 bases line up with TRBD2. Germline assignment: CDR1 LNHNV and CDR2 YYDKDF (reference sequence). Trimming took 1 base from V and 0 from J; bases not matched to a gene: 6. The CDR3 length is 17 residues.

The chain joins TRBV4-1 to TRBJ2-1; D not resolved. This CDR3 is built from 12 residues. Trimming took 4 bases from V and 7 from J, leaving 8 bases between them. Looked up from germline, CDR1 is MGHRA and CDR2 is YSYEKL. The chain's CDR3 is CASSPHSNEQFF. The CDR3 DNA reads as TGCGCCAGCAGCCCCCACTCGAATGAGCAGTTCTTC.

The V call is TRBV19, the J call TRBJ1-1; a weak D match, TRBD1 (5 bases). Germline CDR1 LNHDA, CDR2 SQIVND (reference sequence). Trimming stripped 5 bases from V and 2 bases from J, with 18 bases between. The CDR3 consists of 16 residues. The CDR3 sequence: CASSLVTGGHNTEAFF. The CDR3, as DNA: TGTGCCAGTAGTCTTGTAACGGGTGGACACAACACTGAAGCTTTCTTT.

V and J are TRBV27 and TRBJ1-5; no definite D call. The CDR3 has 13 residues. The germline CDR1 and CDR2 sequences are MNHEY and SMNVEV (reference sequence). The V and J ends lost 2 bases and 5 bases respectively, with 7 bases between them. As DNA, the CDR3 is TGTGCCAGCAGTTTAAGGTACGATCAGCCCCAGCATTTT. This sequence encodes CASSLRYDQPQHF.

The DNA of the CDR3 is TGCAGCGTTGTAGGGGAGACCGGGGGAAACACTGAAGCTTTCTTT. Translated: CSVVGETGGNTEAFF. This chain joins TRBV29-1 and TRBJ1-1; D might be TRBD1 (5 bases). The V end lost 4 bases, the J end lost 2 bases, and 17 bases lay between the germline ends. This CDR3 is built from 15 residues. Germline V CDR1 and CDR2: SQVTM, ANQGSEA.

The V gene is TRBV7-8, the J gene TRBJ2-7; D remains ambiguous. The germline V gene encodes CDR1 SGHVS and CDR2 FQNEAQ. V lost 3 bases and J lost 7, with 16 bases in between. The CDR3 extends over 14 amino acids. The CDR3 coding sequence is TGTGCCAGCAGCTTGATCCGGATGAACCGGGAGCAGTACTTC. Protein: CASSLIRMNREQYF.

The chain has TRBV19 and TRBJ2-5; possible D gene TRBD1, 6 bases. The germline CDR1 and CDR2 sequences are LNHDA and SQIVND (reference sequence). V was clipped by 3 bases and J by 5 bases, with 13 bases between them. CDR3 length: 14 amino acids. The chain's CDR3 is CASSIQGQRETQYF. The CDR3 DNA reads TGTGCCAGTAGTATTCAGGGGCAGCGGGAGACCCAGTACTTC.

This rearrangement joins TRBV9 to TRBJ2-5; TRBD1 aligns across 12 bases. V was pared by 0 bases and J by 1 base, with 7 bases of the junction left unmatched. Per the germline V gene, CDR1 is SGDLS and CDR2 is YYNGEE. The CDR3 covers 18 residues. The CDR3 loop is CASSVALGTGGAQETQYF. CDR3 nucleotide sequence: TGTGCCAGCAGCGTAGCCCTCGGGACAGGGGGCGCCCAAGAGACCCAGTACTTC.

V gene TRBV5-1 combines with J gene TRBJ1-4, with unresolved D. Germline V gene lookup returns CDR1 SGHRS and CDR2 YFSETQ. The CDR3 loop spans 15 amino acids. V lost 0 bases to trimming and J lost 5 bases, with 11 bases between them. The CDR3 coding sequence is TGCGCCAGCAGCTTGGACGTCTACGGCAATGAAAAACTGTTTTTT. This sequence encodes CASSLDVYGNEKLFF.

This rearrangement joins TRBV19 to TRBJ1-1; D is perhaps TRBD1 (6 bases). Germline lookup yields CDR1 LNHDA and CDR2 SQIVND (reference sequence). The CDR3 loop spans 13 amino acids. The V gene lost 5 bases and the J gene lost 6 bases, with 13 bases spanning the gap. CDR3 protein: CASSGAGDAEAFF. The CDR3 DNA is TGTGCCAGTAGTGGGGCAGGGGACGCTGAAGCTTTCTTT.

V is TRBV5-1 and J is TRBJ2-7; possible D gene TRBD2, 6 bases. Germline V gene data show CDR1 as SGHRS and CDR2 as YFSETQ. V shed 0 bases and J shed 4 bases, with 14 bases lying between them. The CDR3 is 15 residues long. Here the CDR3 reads CASSLDAGSWYEQYF. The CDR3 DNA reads TGCGCCAGCAGCTTGGACGCCGGGAGTTGGTACGAGCAGTACTTC.

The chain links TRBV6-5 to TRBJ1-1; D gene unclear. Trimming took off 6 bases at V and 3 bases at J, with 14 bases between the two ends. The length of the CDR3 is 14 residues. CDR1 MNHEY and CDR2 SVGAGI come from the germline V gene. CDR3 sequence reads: CASREGGYDTEAFF. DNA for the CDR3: TGTGCCAGCAGAGAGGGAGGGTATGACACTGAAGCTTTCTTT.

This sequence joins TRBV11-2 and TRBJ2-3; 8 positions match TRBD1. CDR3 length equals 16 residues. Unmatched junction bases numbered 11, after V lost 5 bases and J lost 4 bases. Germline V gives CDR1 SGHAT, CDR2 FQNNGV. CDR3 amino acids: CASSDNRGIIADTQYF. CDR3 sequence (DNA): TGTGCCAGCAGCGACAACAGGGGGATCATCGCAGATACGCAGTATTTT.

As DNA, the CDR3 is TGTGCCAGCAACCGGGGGAACACCGGGGAGCTGTTTTTT. It translates to CASNRGNTGELFF. This sequence joins TRBV7-9 and TRBJ2-2; tentative D call: TRBD2 (5 bases). In germline, CDR1 is SEHNR, CDR2 FQNEAQ (reference sequence). This CDR3 has 13 amino acids. Trimming removed 7 bases from V and 1 base from J, with 7 bases in between. The whole variable domain, filled in from reference TRBV7-9 and TRBJ2-2, reads DTGVSQNPRHKITKRGQNVTFRCDPISEHNRLYWYRQTLGQGPEFLTYFQNEAQLEKSRLLSDRFSAERPKGSFSTLEIQRTEQGDSAMYLCASNRGNTGELFFGEGSRLTVL.